The text below deals with one TCR beta chain. This clonotype was seen ten or more times. Its antigen specificity is not known. Base-call qualities are not available, and no considerably larger clone is one nucleotide away. The data are from a study of identical twins (dated by TCRdb to the mid-2010s). In the study overall: To test whether fetal clonotypes persist, the study used deep sequencing on TCR alpha and beta repertoires from monozygotic twins, unrelated adults of various ages, and cord blood. To rule out contamination, the twin experiments were replicated at different times with different library preparation protocols.

The paper as a whole reports these results and caveats: In monozygotic twins, out-of-frame TCR alpha sharing was systematically underestimated by recombination models, although the models agreed with sharing between unrelated individuals. Zero-insertion analyses could be partly confounded by invariant T cells such as MAIT and iNKT, though diverse VJ usage argued against such confounding for most clonotypes. A weaker excess of twin sharing was found in beta out-of-frame sequences because the signal-to-noise ratio was lowered by fewer shared sequences. Fewer insertions were carried by abundant cord blood beta clonotypes; a weaker similar trend was observed in young adult naive repertoires, while no such trend was observed in memory repertoires. Because the same donors could not be followed over many years, the conclusions relied on cross-sectional statistical analysis. Compared with coincidental sharing between unrelated individuals, out-of-frame TCR alpha sequences shared between twins had an excess of sequences with low generation probability.

CDR1 and CDR2 are drawn from the germline V gene: SQVTM, ANQGSEA. Reading from cysteine to phenylalanine, the CDR3 counts 14 amino acids. CDR3 DNA is the only sequence kept; it has 42 bases, read in frame from the first base. V is pruned by 7 bases and J by 9 bases, leaving 8 bases of the junction without a gene match. Library preparation employed 5' RACE. These reads were obtained on an Illumina HiSeq 2000. Template switching introduced a universal primer binding site; the final cDNA contained a unique molecular identifier, enabling accurate counting of TCR cDNA molecules. Specific primers in the conserved constant-segment region were used to synthesize first-strand cDNA for the TCR alpha and beta chains. To control for contamination, every cDNA library was double barcoded, receiving both a SMART-Mk sample barcode and Illumina barcodes. TruSeq adapter sequences and Illumina sample barcodes were added in two successive PCR steps. The TCR alpha and beta cDNA libraries were sequenced on the Illumina HiSeq platform using custom primers. Per the authors' processing: MiGEC was used to process raw reads and extract unique molecular identifiers, and MiXCR was used to find CDR3 positions. Recombination models were inferred per individual with the repgenHMM and IGoR tools using an EM algorithm. The analysis of shared clonotypes was done with the tcR package in R, with sharing normalized by the product of cloneset sizes. Out-of-frame nonproductive sequences were analyzed to study raw recombination free of thymic and clonal selection effects. In-frame beta chains were kept once TCRdb had trimmed the public reads at Q25 with fastp and called clones with MiXCR. For every CDR3 protein sequence, its rows merge into one entry that carries the most common genes and DNA. The V and J calls, along with clone size, are taken from TCRdb and not from the paper's own processing. The sample has roughly 690,000 distinct CDR3 sequences on record, 5.5% to 7.5% of them singletons. 1.5% to 2% of the sample is taken by the ten largest.

Only healthy Caucasian donors were included. Three unrelated non-twin adults were additionally sequenced: a male aged 18 to 30, a male aged 50 to 60 and a female aged 50 to 60. Miltenyi CD45RO+ enrichment and human naive T-cell isolation kits were used to isolate memory (CD45RO+) and naive T cells from PBMC. Recombination joined TRBV29-1 with TRBJ2-1; 14 bases in the middle match TRBD2. Sequencing was performed on naive T cells sorted from blood. What the cell subset or site label conveys for this sample: cells isolated with a human naive T-cell isolation kit. The TCR was taken from a young man in good health. In nucleotides, the sequence is TGCAGCGGTCGGGGACTAGCGGGAGTAGGTGAGCAGTTCTTC. This translates into CSGRGLAGVGEQFF.